This T cell receptor beta chain was profiled in a study of shared clonotypes between healthy human individuals. Study-wide results and caveats: Richness estimates generally favored naive over memory subsets.

This clone has just a few counts. Its antigen is still unknown. Several immunoSEQ plates received, in even portions, the genomic DNA of each subset. Method: immunoSEQ multiplex PCR; TCRdb's copy keeps in-frame clones and lacks some. This table holds some 300,000 clones, about 73% found once. This CDR3 has 16 residues. Germline V CDR1 and CDR2: SGHNT, YYREEE (reference sequence). V lost 0 bases, J lost 8 bases, and 17 bases lay in between. The material sequenced was memory CD4+ T cells sorted from blood. Subset denoted: CD45RA-negative fraction. This clonotype was obtained from a young man in good health. The rearrangement links TRBV5-4 to TRBJ2-2, with D perhaps matching TRBD2 (6 bases). As DNA, the CDR3 is TGTGCCAGCAGCTTGGTTCGCTCGGGAGTTGCTGGGGAGCTGTTTTTT. It specifies CASSLVRSGVAGELFF.